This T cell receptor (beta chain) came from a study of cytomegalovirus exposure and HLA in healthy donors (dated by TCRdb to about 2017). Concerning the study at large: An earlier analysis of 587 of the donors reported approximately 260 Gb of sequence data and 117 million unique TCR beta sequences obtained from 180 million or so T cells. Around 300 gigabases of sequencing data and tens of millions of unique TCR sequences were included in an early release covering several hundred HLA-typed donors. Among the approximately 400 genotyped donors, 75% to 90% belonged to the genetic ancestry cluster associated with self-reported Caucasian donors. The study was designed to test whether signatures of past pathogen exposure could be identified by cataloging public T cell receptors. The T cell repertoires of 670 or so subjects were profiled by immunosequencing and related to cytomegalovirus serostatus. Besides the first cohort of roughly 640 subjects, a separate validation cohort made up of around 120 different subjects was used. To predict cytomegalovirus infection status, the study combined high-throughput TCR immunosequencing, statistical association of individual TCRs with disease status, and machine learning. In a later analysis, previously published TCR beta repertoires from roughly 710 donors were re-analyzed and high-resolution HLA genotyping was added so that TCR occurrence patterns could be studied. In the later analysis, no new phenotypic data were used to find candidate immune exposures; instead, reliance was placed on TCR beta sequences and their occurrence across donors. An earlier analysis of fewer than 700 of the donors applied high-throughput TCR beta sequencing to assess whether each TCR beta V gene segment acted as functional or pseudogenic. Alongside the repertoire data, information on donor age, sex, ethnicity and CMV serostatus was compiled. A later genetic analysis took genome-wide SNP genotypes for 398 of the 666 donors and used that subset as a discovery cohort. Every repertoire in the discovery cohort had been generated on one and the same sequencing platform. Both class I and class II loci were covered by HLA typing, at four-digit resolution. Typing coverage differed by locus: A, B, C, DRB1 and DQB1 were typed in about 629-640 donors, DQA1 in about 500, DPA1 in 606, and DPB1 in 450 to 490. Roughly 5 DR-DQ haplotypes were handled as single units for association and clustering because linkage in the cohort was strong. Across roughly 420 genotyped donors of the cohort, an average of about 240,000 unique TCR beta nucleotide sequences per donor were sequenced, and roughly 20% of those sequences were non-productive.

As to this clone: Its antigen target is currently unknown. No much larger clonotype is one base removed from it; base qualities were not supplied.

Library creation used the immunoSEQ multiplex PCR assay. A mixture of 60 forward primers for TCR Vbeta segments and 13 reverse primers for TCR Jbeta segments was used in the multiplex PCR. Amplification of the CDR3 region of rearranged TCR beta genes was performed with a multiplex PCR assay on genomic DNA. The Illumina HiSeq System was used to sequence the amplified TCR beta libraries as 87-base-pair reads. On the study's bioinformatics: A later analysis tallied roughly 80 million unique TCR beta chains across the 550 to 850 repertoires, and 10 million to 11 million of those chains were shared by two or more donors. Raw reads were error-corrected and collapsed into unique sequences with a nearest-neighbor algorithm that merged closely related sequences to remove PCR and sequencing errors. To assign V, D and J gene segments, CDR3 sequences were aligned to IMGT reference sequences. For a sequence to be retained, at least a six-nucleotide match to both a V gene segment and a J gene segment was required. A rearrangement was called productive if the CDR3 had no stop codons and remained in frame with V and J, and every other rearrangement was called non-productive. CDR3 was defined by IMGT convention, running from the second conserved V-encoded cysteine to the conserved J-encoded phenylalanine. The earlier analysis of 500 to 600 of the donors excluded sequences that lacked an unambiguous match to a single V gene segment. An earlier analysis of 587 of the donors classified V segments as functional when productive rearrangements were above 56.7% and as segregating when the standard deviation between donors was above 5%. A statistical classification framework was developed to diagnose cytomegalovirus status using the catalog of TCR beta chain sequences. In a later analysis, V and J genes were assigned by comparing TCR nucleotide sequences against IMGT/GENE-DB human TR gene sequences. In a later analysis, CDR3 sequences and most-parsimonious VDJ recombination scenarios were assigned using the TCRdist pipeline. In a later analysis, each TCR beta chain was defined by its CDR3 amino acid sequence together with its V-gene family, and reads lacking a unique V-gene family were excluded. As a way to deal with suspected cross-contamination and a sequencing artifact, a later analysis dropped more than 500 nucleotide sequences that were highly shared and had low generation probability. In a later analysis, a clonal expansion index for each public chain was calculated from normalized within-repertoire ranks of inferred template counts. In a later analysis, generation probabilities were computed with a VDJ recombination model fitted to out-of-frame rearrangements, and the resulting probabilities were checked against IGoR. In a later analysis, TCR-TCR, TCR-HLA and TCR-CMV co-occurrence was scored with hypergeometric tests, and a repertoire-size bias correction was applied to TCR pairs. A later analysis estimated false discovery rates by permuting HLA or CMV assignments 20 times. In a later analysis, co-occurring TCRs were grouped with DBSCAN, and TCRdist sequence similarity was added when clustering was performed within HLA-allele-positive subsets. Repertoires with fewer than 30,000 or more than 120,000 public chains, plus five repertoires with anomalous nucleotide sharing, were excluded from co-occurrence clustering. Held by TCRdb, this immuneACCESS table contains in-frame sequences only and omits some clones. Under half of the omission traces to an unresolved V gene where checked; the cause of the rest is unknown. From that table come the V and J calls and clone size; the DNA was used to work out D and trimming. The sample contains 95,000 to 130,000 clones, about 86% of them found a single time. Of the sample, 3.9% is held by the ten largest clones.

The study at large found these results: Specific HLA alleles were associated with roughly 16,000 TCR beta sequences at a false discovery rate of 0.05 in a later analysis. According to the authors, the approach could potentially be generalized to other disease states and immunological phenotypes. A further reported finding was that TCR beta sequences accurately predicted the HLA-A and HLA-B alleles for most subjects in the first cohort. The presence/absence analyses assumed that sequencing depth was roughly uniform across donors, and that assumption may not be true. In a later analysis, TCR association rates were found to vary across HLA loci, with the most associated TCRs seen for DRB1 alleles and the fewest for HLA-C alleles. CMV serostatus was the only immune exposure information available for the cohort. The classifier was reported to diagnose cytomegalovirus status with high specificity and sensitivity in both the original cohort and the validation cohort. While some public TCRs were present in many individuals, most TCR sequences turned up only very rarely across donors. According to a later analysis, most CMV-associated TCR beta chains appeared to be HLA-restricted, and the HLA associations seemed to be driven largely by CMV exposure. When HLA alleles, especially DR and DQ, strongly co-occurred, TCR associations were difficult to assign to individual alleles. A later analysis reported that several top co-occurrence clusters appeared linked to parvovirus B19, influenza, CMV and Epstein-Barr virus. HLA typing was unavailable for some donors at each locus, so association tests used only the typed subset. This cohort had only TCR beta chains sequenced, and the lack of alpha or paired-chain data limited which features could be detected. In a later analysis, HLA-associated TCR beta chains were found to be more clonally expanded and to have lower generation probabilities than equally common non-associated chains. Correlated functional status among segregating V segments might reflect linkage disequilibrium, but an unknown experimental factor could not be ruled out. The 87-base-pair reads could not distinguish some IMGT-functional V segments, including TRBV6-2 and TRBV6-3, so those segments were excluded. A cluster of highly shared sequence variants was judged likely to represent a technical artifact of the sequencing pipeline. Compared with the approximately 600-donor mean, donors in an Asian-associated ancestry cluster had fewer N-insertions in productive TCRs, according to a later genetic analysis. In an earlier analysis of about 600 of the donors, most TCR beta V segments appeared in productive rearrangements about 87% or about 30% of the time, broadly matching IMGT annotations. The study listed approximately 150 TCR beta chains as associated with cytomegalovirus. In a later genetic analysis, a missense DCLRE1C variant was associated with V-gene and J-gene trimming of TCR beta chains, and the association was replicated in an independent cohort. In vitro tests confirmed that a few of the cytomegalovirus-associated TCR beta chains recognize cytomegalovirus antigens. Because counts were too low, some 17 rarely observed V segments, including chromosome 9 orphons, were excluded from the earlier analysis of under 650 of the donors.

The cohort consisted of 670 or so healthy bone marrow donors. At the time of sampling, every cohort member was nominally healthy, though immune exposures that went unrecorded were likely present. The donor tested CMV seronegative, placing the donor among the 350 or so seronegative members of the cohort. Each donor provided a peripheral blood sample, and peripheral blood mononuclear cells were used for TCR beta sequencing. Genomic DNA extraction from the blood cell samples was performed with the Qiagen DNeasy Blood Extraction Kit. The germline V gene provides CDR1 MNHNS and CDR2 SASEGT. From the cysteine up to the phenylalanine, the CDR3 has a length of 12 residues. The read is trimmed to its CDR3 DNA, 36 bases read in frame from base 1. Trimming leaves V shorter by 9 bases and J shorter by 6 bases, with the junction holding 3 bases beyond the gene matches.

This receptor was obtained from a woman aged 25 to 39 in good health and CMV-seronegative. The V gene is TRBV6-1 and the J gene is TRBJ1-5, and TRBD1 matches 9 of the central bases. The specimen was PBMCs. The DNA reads TGTGCCAGATGGGACAGGGCTCAGCCCCAGCATTTT. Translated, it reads CARWDRAQPQHF.